This TCR beta chain came from a study of immune cell composition in non-small cell lung cancer. Clones were read by immunoSEQ multiplex PCR, and TCRdb kept only the in-frame ones, dropping some. The sample includes fewer than 20,000 clones, just over 75% of them seen just once. This clone was detected only once. The normal lung sample lay at least 3 cm, and maximally far, from the tumour. The sample was also linked to a second study, of CD4 T cells in lung cancer.

Sequenced material: non-adjacent lung tissue. The receptor comes from a human donor with non-small cell lung cancer.

CDR3 region: CASSQEQANYEQYF. CDR3 in DNA: TGCGCCAGCAGCCAAGAACAGGCGAACTACGAGCAGTACTTC. The chain joins TRBV4-1 to TRBJ2-7; a possible D gene is TRBD1 (5 bases). Germline V CDR1 and CDR2: MGHRA, YSYEKL. The CDR3 runs 14 residues. The V end lost 0 bases, the J end lost 3 bases, and 9 bases lay between the germline ends.